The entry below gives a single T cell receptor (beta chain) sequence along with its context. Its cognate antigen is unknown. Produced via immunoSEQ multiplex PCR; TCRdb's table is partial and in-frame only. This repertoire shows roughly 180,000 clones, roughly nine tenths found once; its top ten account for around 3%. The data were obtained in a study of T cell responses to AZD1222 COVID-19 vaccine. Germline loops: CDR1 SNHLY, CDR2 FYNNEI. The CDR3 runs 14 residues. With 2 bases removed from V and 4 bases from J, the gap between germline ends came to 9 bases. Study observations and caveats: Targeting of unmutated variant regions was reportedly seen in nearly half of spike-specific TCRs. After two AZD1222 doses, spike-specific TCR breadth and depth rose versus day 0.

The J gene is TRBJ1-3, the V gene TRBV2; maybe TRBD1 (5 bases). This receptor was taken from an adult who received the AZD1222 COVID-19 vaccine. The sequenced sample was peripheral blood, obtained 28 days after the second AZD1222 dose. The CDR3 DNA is TGTGCCAGCAGTGAAAGGGGCTTCGGAAACACCATATATTTT. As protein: CASSERGFGNTIYF.